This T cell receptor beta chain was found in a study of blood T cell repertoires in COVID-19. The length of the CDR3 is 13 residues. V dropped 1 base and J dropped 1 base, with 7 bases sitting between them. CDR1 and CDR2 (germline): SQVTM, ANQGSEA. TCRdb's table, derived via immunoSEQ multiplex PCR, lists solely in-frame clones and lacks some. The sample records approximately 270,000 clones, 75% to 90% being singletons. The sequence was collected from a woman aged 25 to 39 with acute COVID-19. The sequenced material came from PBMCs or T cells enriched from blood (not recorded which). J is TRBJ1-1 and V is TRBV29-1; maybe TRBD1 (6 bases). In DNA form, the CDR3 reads TGCAGCGTTGAAGGGGGACAGAACACTGAAGCTTTCTTT. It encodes CSVEGGQNTEAFF.